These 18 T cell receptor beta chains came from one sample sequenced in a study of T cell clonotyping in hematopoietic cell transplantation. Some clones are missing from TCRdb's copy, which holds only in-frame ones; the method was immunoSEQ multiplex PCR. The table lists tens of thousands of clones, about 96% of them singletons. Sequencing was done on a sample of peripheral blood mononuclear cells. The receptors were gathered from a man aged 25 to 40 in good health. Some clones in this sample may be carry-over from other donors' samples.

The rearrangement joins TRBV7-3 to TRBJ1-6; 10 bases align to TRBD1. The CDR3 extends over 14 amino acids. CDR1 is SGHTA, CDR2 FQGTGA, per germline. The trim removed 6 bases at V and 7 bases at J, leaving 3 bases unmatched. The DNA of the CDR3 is TGTGCCAGCAGTTCGGGACAGGGGAATTCACCCCTCCACTTT. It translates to CASSSGQGNSPLHF.

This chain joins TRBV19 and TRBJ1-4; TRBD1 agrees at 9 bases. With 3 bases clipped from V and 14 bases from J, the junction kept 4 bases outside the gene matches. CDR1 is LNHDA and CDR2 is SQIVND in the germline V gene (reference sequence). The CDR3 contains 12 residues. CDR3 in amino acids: CASSMATGGLFF. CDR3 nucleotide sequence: TGTGCCAGTAGTATGGCCACAGGGGGCCTGTTTTTT.

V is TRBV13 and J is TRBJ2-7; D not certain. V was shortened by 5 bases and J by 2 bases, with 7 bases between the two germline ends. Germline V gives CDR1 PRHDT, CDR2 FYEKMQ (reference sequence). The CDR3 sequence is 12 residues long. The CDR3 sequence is CASSHLPYEQYF. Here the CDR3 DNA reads TGTGCCAGCAGCCACCTACCCTACGAGCAGTACTTC.

CDR3 DNA sequence: TGTGCCAGTGATGCGGGTACCAAGGGGGCAGTTGAAAAACTGTTTTTT. Translated, it gives CASDAGTKGAVEKLFF. J is TRBJ1-4 and V is TRBV19; 7 bases match TRBD1. After removal of 8 bases from V and 7 bases from J, the junction contained 16 bases not matched to a gene. This CDR3 is built from 16 residues. Looked up from germline, CDR1 is LNHDA and CDR2 is SQIVND (reference sequence). Full variable domain (missing parts from reference TRBV19 and TRBJ1-4): DGGITQSPKYLFRKEGQNVTLSCEQNLNHDAMYWYRQDPGQGLRLIYYSQIVNDFQKGDIAEGYSVSREKKESFPLTVTSAQKNPTAFYLCASDAGTKGAVEKLFFGSGTQLSVL.

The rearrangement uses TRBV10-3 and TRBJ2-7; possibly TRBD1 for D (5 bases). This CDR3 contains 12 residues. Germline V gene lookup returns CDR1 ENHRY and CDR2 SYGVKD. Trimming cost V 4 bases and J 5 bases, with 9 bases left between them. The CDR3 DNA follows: TGTGCCATCAGTGGGCAGGGTAACGAGCAGTACTTC. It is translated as CAISGQGNEQYF.

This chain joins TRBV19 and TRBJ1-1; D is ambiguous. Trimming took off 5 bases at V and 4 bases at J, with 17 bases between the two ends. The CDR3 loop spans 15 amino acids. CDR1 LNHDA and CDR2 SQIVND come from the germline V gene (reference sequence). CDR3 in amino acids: CASSPQRGLGTEAFF. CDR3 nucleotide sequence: TGTGCCAGTAGTCCCCAGAGAGGGTTGGGCACTGAAGCTTTCTTT.

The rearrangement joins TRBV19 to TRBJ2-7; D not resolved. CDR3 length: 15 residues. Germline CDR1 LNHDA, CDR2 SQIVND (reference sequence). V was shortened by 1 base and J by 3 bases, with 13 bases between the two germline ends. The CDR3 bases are TGTGCCAGTAGTATAGGGCAGGCCTTTCTCTACGAGCAGTACTTC. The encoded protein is CASSIGQAFLYEQYF.

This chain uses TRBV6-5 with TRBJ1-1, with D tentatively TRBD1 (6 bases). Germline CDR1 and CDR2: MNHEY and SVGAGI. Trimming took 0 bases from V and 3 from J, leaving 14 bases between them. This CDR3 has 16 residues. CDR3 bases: TGTGCCAGCAGTTACTCCCCACAGGGATTTGACACTGAAGCTTTCTTT. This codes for CASSYSPQGFDTEAFF.

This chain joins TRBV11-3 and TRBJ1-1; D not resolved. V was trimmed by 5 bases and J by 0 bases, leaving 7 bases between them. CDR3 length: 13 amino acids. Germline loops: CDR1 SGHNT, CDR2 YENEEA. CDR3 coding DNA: TGTGCCAGCAGCGGGTGGTTGAACACTGAAGCTTTCTTT. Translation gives CASSGWLNTEAFF.

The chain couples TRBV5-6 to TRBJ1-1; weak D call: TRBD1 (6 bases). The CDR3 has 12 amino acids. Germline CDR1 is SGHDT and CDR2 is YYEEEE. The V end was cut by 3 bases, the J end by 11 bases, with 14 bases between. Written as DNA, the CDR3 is TGTGCCAGCAGCTGGGGGCAGGCAATCGCTTTCTTT. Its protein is CASSWGQAIAFF.

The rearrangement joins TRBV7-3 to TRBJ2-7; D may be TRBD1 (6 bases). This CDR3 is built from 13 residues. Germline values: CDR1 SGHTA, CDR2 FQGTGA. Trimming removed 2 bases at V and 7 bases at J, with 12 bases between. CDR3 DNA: TGTGCCAGCAGCTTAGGCCAGGGGATGGAGCAGTACTTC. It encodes CASSLGQGMEQYF.

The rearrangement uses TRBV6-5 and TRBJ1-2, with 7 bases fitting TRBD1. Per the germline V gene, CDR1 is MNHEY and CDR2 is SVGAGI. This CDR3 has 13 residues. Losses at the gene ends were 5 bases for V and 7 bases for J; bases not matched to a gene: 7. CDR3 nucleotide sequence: TGTGCCAGCAGTGGGGGACAGCCTGGTGGCTACACCTTC. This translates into CASSGGQPGGYTF.

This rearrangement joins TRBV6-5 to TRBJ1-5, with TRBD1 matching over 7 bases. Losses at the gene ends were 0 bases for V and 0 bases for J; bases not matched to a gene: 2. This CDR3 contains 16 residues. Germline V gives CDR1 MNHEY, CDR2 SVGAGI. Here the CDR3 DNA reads TGTGCCAGCAGTTACTCAAGGGGGCCTAGCAATCAGCCCCAGCATTTT. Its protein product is CASSYSRGPSNQPQHF.

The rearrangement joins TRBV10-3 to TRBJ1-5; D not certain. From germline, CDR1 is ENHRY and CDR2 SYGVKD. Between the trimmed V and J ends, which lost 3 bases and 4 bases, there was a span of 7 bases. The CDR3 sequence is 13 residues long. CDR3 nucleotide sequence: TGTGCCATCAGTGAACCGCCTAATCAGCCCCAGCATTTT. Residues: CAISEPPNQPQHF.

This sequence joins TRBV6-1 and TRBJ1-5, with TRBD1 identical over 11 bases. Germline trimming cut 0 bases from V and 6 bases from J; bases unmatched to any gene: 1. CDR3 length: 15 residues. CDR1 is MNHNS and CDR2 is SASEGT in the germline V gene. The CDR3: CASSEAGTGGQPQHF. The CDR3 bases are TGTGCCAGCAGTGAAGCCGGGACAGGGGGTCAGCCCCAGCATTTT.

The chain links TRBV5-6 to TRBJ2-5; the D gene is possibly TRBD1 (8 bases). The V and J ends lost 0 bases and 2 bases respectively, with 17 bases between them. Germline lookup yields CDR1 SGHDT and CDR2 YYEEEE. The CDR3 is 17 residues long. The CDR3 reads CASSLDRGGNIQETQYF. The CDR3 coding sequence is TGTGCCAGCAGCTTGGACAGGGGGGGGAATATACAAGAGACCCAGTACTTC.

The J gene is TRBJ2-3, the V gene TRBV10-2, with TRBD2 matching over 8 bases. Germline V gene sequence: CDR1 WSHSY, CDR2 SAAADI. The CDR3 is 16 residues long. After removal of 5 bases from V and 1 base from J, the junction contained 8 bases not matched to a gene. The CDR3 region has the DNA TGCGCCAGCAGTCCTTTGACTAGCGTCGGCACAGATACGCAGTATTTT. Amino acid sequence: CASSPLTSVGTDTQYF.

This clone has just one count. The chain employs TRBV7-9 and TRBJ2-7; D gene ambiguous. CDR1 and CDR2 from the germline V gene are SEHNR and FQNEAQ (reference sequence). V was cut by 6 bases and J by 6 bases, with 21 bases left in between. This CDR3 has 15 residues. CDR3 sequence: CASSMVGPKGGEQYF. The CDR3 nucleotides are TGTGCCAGCAGTATGGTCGGACCAAAAGGCGGCGAGCAGTACTTC.